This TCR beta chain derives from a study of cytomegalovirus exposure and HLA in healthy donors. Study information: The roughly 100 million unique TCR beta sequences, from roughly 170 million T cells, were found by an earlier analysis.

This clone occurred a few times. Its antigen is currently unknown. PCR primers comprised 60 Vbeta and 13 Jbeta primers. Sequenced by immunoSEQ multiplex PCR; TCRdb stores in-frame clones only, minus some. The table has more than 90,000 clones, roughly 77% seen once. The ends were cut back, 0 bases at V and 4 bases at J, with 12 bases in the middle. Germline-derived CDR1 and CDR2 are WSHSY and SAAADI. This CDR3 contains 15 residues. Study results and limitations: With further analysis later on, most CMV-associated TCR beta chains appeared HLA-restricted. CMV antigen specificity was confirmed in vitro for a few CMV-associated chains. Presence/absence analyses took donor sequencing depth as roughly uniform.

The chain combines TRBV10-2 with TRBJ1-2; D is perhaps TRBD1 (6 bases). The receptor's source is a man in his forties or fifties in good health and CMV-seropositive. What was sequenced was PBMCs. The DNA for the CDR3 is TGCGCCAGCAGTGAGTCTTGGGGGCTCGGCTATGGCTACACCTTC. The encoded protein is CASSESWGLGYGYTF.